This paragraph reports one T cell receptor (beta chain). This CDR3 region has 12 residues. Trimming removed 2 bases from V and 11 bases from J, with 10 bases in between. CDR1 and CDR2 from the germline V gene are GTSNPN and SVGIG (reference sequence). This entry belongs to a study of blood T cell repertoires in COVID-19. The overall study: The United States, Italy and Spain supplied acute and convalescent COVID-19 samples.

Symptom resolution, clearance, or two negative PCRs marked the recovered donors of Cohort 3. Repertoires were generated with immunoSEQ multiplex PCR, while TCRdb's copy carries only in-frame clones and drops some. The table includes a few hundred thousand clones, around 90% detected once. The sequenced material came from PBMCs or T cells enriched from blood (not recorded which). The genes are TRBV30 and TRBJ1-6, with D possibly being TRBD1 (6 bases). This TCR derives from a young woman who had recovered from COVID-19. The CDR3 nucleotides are TGTGCCTGGAGTTTCGGGGGGCCACCCCTCCACTTT. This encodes CAWSFGGPPLHF.